This T cell receptor (beta chain) was retrieved from a study of T cell responses to AZD1222 COVID-19 vaccine. V dropped 6 bases and J dropped 0 bases, with 11 bases sitting between them. CDR3 length equals 14 residues. Repertoires were generated with immunoSEQ multiplex PCR, while TCRdb's copy carries only in-frame clones and drops some. The table has around 120,000 clones, 70% to 90% seen once. In regard to this clone: Antigen: not known.

Findings and caveats of the study: Spike-specific TCR depth and breadth grew after two AZD1222 doses. Spike-wide coverage was observed for vaccine-associated CD4 TCRs, with dominant responses at 160-218 and 743-854.

This clonotype originated in an adult in good health. Specimen: peripheral blood, collected on day 0 of MenACWY control vaccination. This sequence joins TRBV23-1 and TRBJ1-2; the D gene is possibly TRBD1 (6 bases). TRBV23-1 is an ORF; its function is uncertain. CDR3 in amino acids: CASRQGLANYGYTF. The CDR3 nucleotides read TGCGCCAGCAGACAGGGCCTAGCTAACTATGGCTACACCTTC.